These T cell receptor beta chains were read from a single sample in a study of shared clonotypes between healthy human individuals. Generated by immunoSEQ multiplex PCR, the TCRdb table keeps only in-frame clones and is missing some. The sample contains 950,000 to 1,100,000 clones, about 80% of which appear only once. The material sequenced was memory CD4+ T cells from PBMCs. All receptors derive from a man aged 18 to 29 in good health. Some clones in this sample may be carry-over from other donors' samples. Both conserved end residues are part of each CDR3. A D gene is named only where the DNA matches it firmly. Only part of the rows carry a size: once, few, many, or a class if the clone is expanded.

v_call,j_call,d_call,clone_size,cdr3_nt,cdr3_aa
TRBV27,TRBJ2-7,NA,NA,TGTGCCAGCAGTCCACCGGGACTGAAGCCCTACGAGCAGTACTTC,CASSPPGLKPYEQYF
TRBV7-8,TRBJ2-5,NA,NA,TGTGCCAGCAGCTTAGGGAGGGCCGAGACCCAGTACTTC,CASSLGRAETQYF
TRBV19,TRBJ1-5,NA,NA,TGTGCCAGTAGTATCTTGGATCAGCCCCAGCATTTT,CASSILDQPQHF
TRBV7-8,TRBJ1-5,TRBD1,NA,TGTGCCAGCAGCTTAGCGGGACAGGGTGGGGGTCAGCCCCAGCATTTT,CASSLAGQGGGQPQHF
TRBV28,TRBJ2-7,TRBD2,NA,TGTGCCAGCAGTAGCCCAACTAGCGGGGGTTCCTACGAGCAGTACTTC,CASSSPTSGGSYEQYF
TRBV10-3,TRBJ2-4,NA,NA,TGTGCCATCAGTGAAGAGGGGAATGTAGCCAAAAACATTCAGTACTTC,CAISEEGNVAKNIQYF
TRBV25-1,TRBJ2-3,TRBD2,NA,TGTGCCAGCAGTGAATCCCGTGGCGGGAGGGCGATGAAGCAGTATTTT,CASSESRGGRAMKQYF
TRBV6-1,TRBJ1-2,TRBD1,NA,TGTGCCAGCAGTGATCGACAGGGGGAGGCTAACTATGGCTACACCTTC,CASSDRQGEANYGYTF
TRBV6-5,TRBJ2-1,TRBD1,NA,TGTGCCAGCCGCGAGAAGCCGACAGGGAACGGGGAGCAGTTCTTC,CASREKPTGNGEQFF
TRBV15,TRBJ2-2,NA,few,TGTGCCACCAGCCAACTCAGGGTAACCGGGGAGCTGTTTTTT,CATSQLRVTGELFF
TRBV5-1,TRBJ2-2,NA,NA,TGCGCCAGCAGCTTACAGGGACCCGGGGAGCTGTTTTTT,CASSLQGPGELFF
TRBV9,TRBJ2-3,NA,NA,TGTGCCAGCAGCGCACGAGTAGTTGGGACTAGCACAGATACGCAGTATTTT,CASSARVVGTSTDTQYF
TRBV5-1,TRBJ2-7,NA,NA,TGCGCCAGCAGCTTGGGAGGGTCGGCGAAACCCTACGAGCAGTACTTC,CASSLGGSAKPYEQYF
TRBV29-1,TRBJ2-7,NA,NA,TGCAGCGTTGATAGGGCCGGCGAGCAGTACTTC,CSVDRAGEQYF
TRBV28,TRBJ2-7,NA,NA,TGTGCCAGCAGTTTATCCAGGGAAGGTTCCGAGCAGTACTTC,CASSLSREGSEQYF
TRBV7-2,TRBJ2-6,TRBD1,NA,TGTGCCAGCAGCTTAGGCCGGGACAGGGTCGGGTCTGGGGCCAACGTCCTGACTTTC,CASSLGRDRVGSGANVLTF
TRBV10-3,TRBJ2-7,TRBD2,NA,TGTGCCATCAGTGAGGACGGGAGGGCCGTTGAGCAGTACTTC,CAISEDGRAVEQYF
TRBV2,TRBJ2-6,NA,NA,TGTGCCAGCAGTGAAGCCGGGACTGCAGTCTCTGGGGCCAACGTCCTGACTTTC,CASSEAGTAVSGANVLTF
TRBV7-8,TRBJ1-3,NA,few,TGTGCCAGCAGCTTAGTAGGGGGGAGAAACACCATATATTTT,CASSLVGGRNTIYF
TRBV6-5,TRBJ1-2,TRBD1,NA,TGTGCCAGCAGTCCCGGGACAGGGGGCTACACCTTC,CASSPGTGGYTF
TRBV19,TRBJ2-7,TRBD2,NA,TGTGCCAGTAGTTCCCAAGCGGGAGCATTCTACGAGCAGTACTTC,CASSSQAGAFYEQYF
TRBV7-2,TRBJ1-3,NA,NA,TGTGCCAGCAGCGAATTTGGAAACACCATATATTTT,CASSEFGNTIYF
TRBV2,TRBJ1-4,NA,NA,TGTGCCAGCAGTGTTCTGGAGGAAAAACTGTTTTTT,CASSVLEEKLFF
TRBV4-1,TRBJ2-5,NA,NA,TGCGCCAGCAGCAATAGGGCGGGGAAGGAAACCCAGTACTTC,CASSNRAGKETQYF
TRBV6-1,TRBJ1-4,NA,once,TGTGCCAGCAGTCAGAGGCAGTCAAATGAAAAACTGTTTTTT,CASSQRQSNEKLFF
TRBV30,TRBJ1-1,NA,few,TGTGCCTGGAGTGCCCAGGGGAGTGAAGCTTTCTTT,CAWSAQGSEAFF
TRBV5-1,TRBJ2-1,NA,once,TGCGCCAGCGCCCGAGCGGAGCAATACAATGAGCAGTTCTTC,CASARAEQYNEQFF
TRBV28,TRBJ2-7,TRBD1,NA,TGTGCCAGCCGAAAGGGACAGGGGTTGGTCGAGCAGTACTTC,CASRKGQGLVEQYF
TRBV19,TRBJ2-1,NA,NA,TGTGCCAGTAGTATTCGTGAGGCATACTACAATGAGCAGTTCTTC,CASSIREAYYNEQFF
TRBV5-3,TRBJ1-1,NA,few,TGTGCCAGAAGCTTGGTAGGGATCAACACTGAAGCTTTCTTT,CARSLVGINTEAFF
TRBV29-1,TRBJ1-2,NA,NA,TGCAGCGTTGTGTCTGGGACGATTGGCTACACCTTC,CSVVSGTIGYTF
TRBV5-4,TRBJ1-2,NA,NA,TGTGCCAGCAGCCGACAGGACATCTATGGCTACACCTTC,CASSRQDIYGYTF
TRBV4-2,TRBJ1-3,TRBD1,NA,TGTGCCAGCAGCCGGCAGGGGGTGTTTGGAAACACCATATATTTT,CASSRQGVFGNTIYF
TRBV6-5,TRBJ2-1,TRBD1,NA,TGTGCCAGCAGTCCGGGACAGGTCTCAAATGAGCAGTTCTTC,CASSPGQVSNEQFF
TRBV5-1,TRBJ2-1,TRBD2,NA,TGCGCCAGCAGCTTGGAGGGGACTACCTACAATGAGCAGTTCTTC,CASSLEGTTYNEQFF
TRBV7-2,TRBJ2-7,TRBD2,NA,TGTGCCAGCAGCAGAAAAGCGGGAGGAAACTACGAGCAGTACTTC,CASSRKAGGNYEQYF